These T cell receptor beta chains were read from a single sample in a study of blood T cell repertoires in COVID-19. Assay used: immunoSEQ multiplex PCR; TCRdb lists only in-frame clones, some missing. The table includes around 140,000 clones, approximately 81% detected once. Sequenced sample: peripheral blood. The receptors shown here come from a human donor in a cohort sampled during active COVID-19. The CDR3 runs from the conserved cysteine through the conserved F or W. The D gene is left open where the match is weak. The size field is filled for only some rows; it gives once, few, many or a size class.

.	.	TRBV3-1/TRBV3-2	TRBJ2-5	CASSQNGQQETQYF	TGTGCCAGCAGCCAAAACGGACAGCAAGAGACCCAGTACTTC
.	.	TRBV5-1	TRBJ2-2	CASSRTGNYERSTGELFF	TGCGCCAGCAGCCGTACGGGAAATTACGAGCGGAGCACCGGGGAGCTGTTTTTT
TRBD2	.	TRBV25-1	TRBJ2-1	CASSESASGDNEQFF	TGTGCCAGCAGTGAATCTGCAAGCGGGGACAATGAGCAGTTCTTC
.	once	TRBV28	TRBJ1-2	CASNVIGGRNSGYGYTF	TGTGCCAGCAACGTCATCGGGGGTCGGAACTCGGGCTATGGCTACACCTTC
.	.	TRBV6-2/TRBV6-3	TRBJ2-2	CASSSTNTGELFF	TGTGCCAGCAGTTCAACAAACACCGGGGAGCTGTTTTTT
.	.	TRBV5-1	TRBJ2-4	CASSLGATGGNIQYF	TGCGCCAGCAGCTTGGGGGCGACCGGGGGAAACATTCAGTACTTC
TRBD2	.	TRBV4-3	TRBJ2-7	CASSRKVRGTSGEAYEQYF	TGCGCCAGCAGCCGGAAAGTAAGGGGGACTAGCGGGGAAGCCTACGAGCAGTACTTC
TRBD2	few	TRBV7-9	TRBJ2-5	CASSLDDGREKTQYF	TGTGCCAGCAGCTTAGACGACGGGAGGGAGAAGACCCAGTACTTC
.	.	TRBV11-1	TRBJ2-7	CASSPRPGLDYEQYF	TGTGCCAGCAGCCCCAGGCCGGGGTTGGACTACGAGCAGTACTTC
TRBD1	.	TRBV28	TRBJ1-2	CASRIQGADYGYTF	TGTGCCAGCAGAATACAGGGGGCGGACTATGGCTACACCTTC
.	.	TRBV7-3	TRBJ2-2	CASSPAGAGELFF	TGTGCCAGCAGCCCCGCCGGGGCCGGGGAGCTGTTTTTT
TRBD1	.	TRBV19	TRBJ1-2	CASSMTGGVGYTF	TGTGCCAGTAGTATGACAGGGGGCGTTGGCTACACCTTC
TRBD2	.	TRBV9	TRBJ2-7	CASSGGSTSGTTYREQYF	TGTGCCAGCAGCGGGGGGTCGACTAGCGGGACAACATACCGCGAGCAGTACTTC
.	.	TRBV5-5	TRBJ2-7	CASSRKRDTSYEQYF	TGTGCCAGCAGCCGTAAAAGGGACACTAGCTACGAGCAGTACTTC
.	large	TRBV6-5	TRBJ1-2	CASSYHSEGYGYTF	TGTGCCAGCAGTTACCATAGCGAAGGGTATGGCTACACCTTC
TRBD1	once	TRBV7-9	TRBJ1-2	CASSLGQGASYGYTF	TGTGCCAGCAGCTTAGGACAGGGGGCGAGCTATGGCTACACCTTC
.	.	TRBV7-2	TRBJ2-1	CASSLIGTSYNEQFF	TGTGCCAGCAGCTTAATTGGGACATCTTACAATGAGCAGTTCTTC
.	.	TRBV7-7	TRBJ2-5	CASSLEGPKGETQYF	TGTGCCAGCAGCTTAGAAGGACCTAAGGGGGAGACCCAGTACTTC
TRBD2	.	TRBV3-1/TRBV3-2	TRBJ2-7	CASSQGGGYEQYF	TGTGCCAGCAGCCAAGGGGGGGGGTACGAGCAGTACTTC
TRBD2	.	TRBV11-1	TRBJ2-3	CASGLAGTTDTQYF	TGTGCCAGCGGGCTAGCGGGAACAACAGATACGCAGTATTTT
.	once	TRBV4-3	TRBJ2-1	CASSQVVSRGGEQFF	TGCGCCAGCAGCCAAGTGGTCTCTAGGGGTGGTGAGCAGTTCTTC
.	.	TRBV4-3	TRBJ1-2	CASSQEFRNYGYTF	TGCGCCAGCAGCCAAGAATTCAGGAACTATGGCTACACCTTC
.	.	TRBV28	TRBJ1-3	CASRDSHSGNTIYF	TGTGCCAGCAGAGACAGCCACTCTGGAAACACCATATATTTT
TRBD2	.	TRBV4-3	TRBJ2-3	CASSPISGRKVDTQYF	TGCGCCAGCAGCCCCATTAGCGGGAGGAAGGTAGATACGCAGTATTTT
.	.	TRBV10-3	TRBJ2-7	CAISGAFSGYEQYF	TGTGCCATCAGTGGGGCATTCAGTGGCTACGAGCAGTACTTC
.	.	TRBV23-1	TRBJ1-2	CAPRVGKRAYGYTF	TGCGCCCCCAGGGTGGGCAAACGAGCTTATGGCTACACCTTC
TRBD1	.	TRBV28	TRBJ2-7	CASSPPTGGSYEQYF	TGTGCCAGCAGCCCACCGACAGGGGGCTCCTACGAGCAGTACTTC
.	once	TRBV2	TRBJ1-5	CASRGGSGNQPQHF	TGTGCCAGCCGGGGAGGGAGTGGCAATCAGCCCCAGCATTTT
TRBD2	.	TRBV16	TRBJ2-5	CASSQVSGSQETQYF	TGTGCCAGCAGCCAAGTGAGCGGGAGCCAAGAGACCCAGTACTTC
.	.	TRBV19	TRBJ2-7	CASSIRGFSYEQYF	TGTGCCAGTAGTATTCGCGGGTTCTCCTACGAGCAGTACTTC
.	.	TRBV5-1	TRBJ2-3	CASSLMVGGTDTQYF	TGCGCCAGCAGCTTGATGGTCGGAGGCACAGATACGCAGTATTTT
.	.	TRBV6-2/TRBV6-3	TRBJ1-2	CASSPLRGRRQNYGYTF	TGTGCCAGCAGTCCACTAAGGGGTCGGAGACAGAACTATGGCTACACCTTC
TRBD2	.	TRBV7-9	TRBJ2-7	CASSLGSSGRALSYEQYF	TGTGCCAGCAGCTTAGGGAGTAGCGGGAGGGCCCTTTCCTACGAGCAGTACTTC
TRBD1	.	TRBV6-5	TRBJ2-5	CASSYYGTGRQETQYF	TGTGCCAGCAGTTACTACGGGACAGGGAGGCAAGAGACCCAGTACTTC
TRBD2	.	TRBV27	TRBJ2-5	CASKLAGQETQYF	TGTGCCAGCAAACTAGCGGGACAAGAGACCCAGTACTTC
.	.	TRBV6-5	TRBJ2-7	CASRTSYEQYF	TGTGCCAGCAGGACTAGCTACGAGCAGTACTTC
.	once	TRBV2	TRBJ1-5	CASSVGGQPNQPQHF	TGTGCCAGCAGTGTAGGCGGACAGCCGAATCAGCCCCAGCATTTT
TRBD2	.	TRBV11-2	TRBJ2-2	CASRVAGGTGELFF	TGTGCCAGCAGGGTAGCGGGAGGGACCGGGGAGCTGTTTTTT
TRBD1	.	TRBV18	TRBJ1-5	CASSTGTGDQPQHF	TGTGCCAGCTCAACCGGGACAGGGGATCAGCCCCAGCATTTT
TRBD2	.	TRBV29-1	TRBJ2-5	CSVRTSGVETQYF	TGCAGCGTTAGGACTAGCGGGGTAGAGACCCAGTACTTC
TRBD1	few	TRBV4-2	TRBJ2-7	CASSLGQGAFSYEQYF	TGTGCCAGCAGCCTGGGACAGGGGGCCTTCTCCTACGAGCAGTACTTC
TRBD2	.	TRBV27	TRBJ2-7	CASSWTSGNYEQYF	TGTGCCAGCAGTTGGACTAGCGGGAACTACGAGCAGTACTTC
.	.	TRBV11-2	TRBJ1-3	CASSLVTGQISGNTIYF	TGTGCCAGCAGCTTAGTGACAGGACAGATCTCTGGAAACACCATATATTTT
.	.	TRBV19	TRBJ1-3	CASSIGGSGNTIYF	TGTGCCAGTAGTATCGGGGGCTCTGGAAACACCATATATTTT